These 23 T cell receptor beta chains share one sample of origin, sequenced in a study of blood T cell repertoires in COVID-19. The table came from immunoSEQ multiplex PCR; TCRdb's copy has only in-frame clones and leaves some out. The sample has about 60,000 clones, around 82% seen once; the top ten hold 8.2%. The sample was peripheral blood. Receptor source: a woman of 80 years or more with acute or convalescent COVID-19.

The chain joins TRBV16 to TRBJ1-5, with TRBD1 identical over 8 bases. After removal of 2 bases from V and 7 bases from J, the junction contained 7 bases not matched to a gene. Germline V gene data show CDR1 as KGHSY and CDR2 as FQNENV. The CDR3 sequence is 15 residues long. The CDR3 coding sequence is TGTGCCAGCAGCCAACAGGGGGCGAAGTCCCAGCCCCAGCATTTT. Encoded protein: CASSQQGAKSQPQHF.

The CDR3 nucleotides read TGTGCCAGCAGCCGTAGTAGGGACAGGGCGGAGACCCAGTACTTC. Its protein product is CASSRSRDRAETQYF. V usage is TRBV5-6 and J usage is TRBJ2-5, with 9 bases matching TRBD1. Germline-derived CDR1 and CDR2 are SGHDT and YYEEEE. The J segment lost 5 bases and the V segment lost 4 bases, leaving 9 bases of the junction unmatched. The CDR3 length is 15 residues.

The J gene is TRBJ1-2, the V gene TRBV3-1 (or the pseudogene TRBV3-2); possible D gene TRBD1, 6 bases. Deletions cut 1 base from V and 4 bases from J, with 7 bases between. Germline values: CDR1 LGHDT, CDR2 YNNKEL (reference sequence). The CDR3 runs 13 residues. CDR3 protein: CASSQGQAYGYTF. In nucleotides, the CDR3 is TGTGCCAGCAGCCAAGGACAGGCCTATGGCTACACCTTC.

The chain is built from TRBV24-1 and TRBJ1-2; tentatively, D is TRBD1 (5 bases). V shed 2 bases and J shed 5 bases, with 8 bases lying between them. The germline gives CDR1 KGHDR, CDR2 SFDVKD. The CDR3 covers 13 residues. The CDR3 nucleotides are TGTGCCACCAGTGATTCAGGGTATTATGGCTACACCTTC. Translating it yields CATSDSGYYGYTF.

The chain carries TRBV21-1 and TRBJ1-6; the table's D gene call, TRBD1, was not cross checked with the DNA. TRBV21-1 is designated a pseudogene. This CDR3 has 19 residues. The CDR3: CASSKECTGSPSEFSPLHF. The CDR3 coding sequence is TGTGCCAGCAGCAAAGAGTGCACAGGTTCCCCTTCCGAATTTTCACCCCTCCACTTT.

The chain combines TRBV19 with TRBJ1-1, with 7 bases matching TRBD1. In germline, CDR1 is LNHDA, CDR2 SQIVND (reference sequence). The CDR3 is made up of 15 amino acids. V was pared by 3 bases and J by 11 bases, with 15 bases of the junction left unmatched. The CDR3 DNA reads TGTGCCAGTAGTATGGAAACAGGGGTTGAGGGGAAGGCTTTCTTT. As protein: CASSMETGVEGKAFF. The variable domain in full, with the rest retrieved from reference TRBV19 and TRBJ1-1, is DGGITQSPKYLFRKEGQNVTLSCEQNLNHDAMYWYRQDPGQGLRLIYYSQIVNDFQKGDIAEGYSVSREKKESFPLTVTSAQKNPTAFYLCASSMETGVEGKAFFGQGTRLTVV.

CDR3 DNA sequence: TGTGCCAGCAGTTACTCTAGCTTCAATAAAGAGACCCAGTACTTC. Its translation: CASSYSSFNKETQYF. The J gene is TRBJ2-5, the V gene TRBV6-5; no definite D call. Germline V lookup: CDR1 MNHEY, CDR2 SVGAGI. This CDR3 has 15 residues. V was trimmed by 0 bases and J by 3 bases, leaving 11 bases between them.

The V gene is TRBV5-1, the J gene TRBJ2-7; 8 bases fit TRBD2. The CDR3 totals 16 residues. CDR1 SGHRS and CDR2 YFSETQ come from the germline V gene. J lost 3 bases, V lost 0 bases, and 8 bases had no gene match. CDR3 region: CASSLGAGESNYEQYF. As DNA, the CDR3 is TGCGCCAGCAGCTTGGGAGCGGGAGAGAGTAACTACGAGCAGTACTTC. Supplemented by reference TRBV5-1 and TRBJ2-7, the full variable domain reads KAGVTQTPRYLIKTRGQQVTLSCSPISGHRSVSWYQQTPGQGLQFLFEYFSETQRNKGNFPGRFSGRQFSNSRSEMNVSTLELGDSALYLCASSLGAGESNYEQYFGPGTRLTVT.

This rearrangement joins TRBV19 to TRBJ2-1; unclear D gene. Trimming shortened V by 4 bases and J by 8 bases, and 15 bases separated the two germline ends. Germline V gene lookup returns CDR1 LNHDA and CDR2 SQIVND (reference sequence). The CDR3 runs to 14 residues. The CDR3 sequence is CASSRSSWQDEQFF. The CDR3, as DNA: TGTGCCAGTAGTAGGTCATCCTGGCAAGATGAGCAGTTCTTC.

The gene calls are TRBV20-1 and TRBJ2-3; D not certain. CDR3 length equals 14 residues. V was clipped by 3 bases and J by 4 bases, with 14 bases between them. Germline V gene lookup returns CDR1 DFQATT and CDR2 SNEGSKA (reference sequence). The CDR3 nucleotides read TGCAGTGCTAGTCCTCTTACTTTAGCAGATACGCAGTATTTT. Translating gives CSASPLTLADTQYF.

This clone came up once. The chain combines TRBV27 with TRBJ2-7; 12 nucleotides line up with TRBD2. Germline CDR1 and CDR2: MNHEY and SMNVEV (reference sequence). The CDR3 sequence is 18 residues long. Trimming removed 5 bases from V and 2 bases from J; junction bases left unmatched: 13. The CDR3 sequence is CASSPSPFPSGRAYEQYF. The CDR3 region has the DNA TGTGCCAGCAGTCCAAGCCCTTTCCCTAGCGGGAGGGCCTACGAGCAGTACTTC.

This clone was found a few times. The chain employs TRBV5-4 and TRBJ2-2; perhaps TRBD1 as D (6 bases). CDR1 is SGHNT and CDR2 is YYREEE in the germline V gene (reference sequence). The CDR3 sequence is 16 residues long. Trimming left V 3 bases short and J 3 bases short, with 15 bases between. The CDR3 sequence: CASSSGQSKYTGELFF. As DNA, the CDR3 is TGTGCCAGCAGCTCCGGACAGTCCAAGTACACCGGGGAGCTGTTTTTT.

This rearrangement joins TRBV24-1 to TRBJ1-6, with D possibly TRBD1 on 5 matching bases. The germline gives CDR1 KGHDR, CDR2 SFDVKD. There are 18 residues in the CDR3. V lost 1 base and J lost 14, with 26 bases in between. The DNA of the CDR3 is TGTGCCACCAGTGATTTTCGTCAGGTAGGGGTTTCGGGGGAGTCCCTCCACTTT. It yields the protein CATSDFRQVGVSGESLHF.

The chain recombines TRBV5-1 with TRBJ2-2, with D tentatively TRBD1 (6 bases). The germline gives CDR1 SGHRS, CDR2 YFSETQ. V lost 6 bases, J lost 4 bases, and 13 bases lay in between. The CDR3 is 14 amino acids. The CDR3 loop is CASKLDRSTGELFF. Here the CDR3 DNA reads TGCGCCAGCAAGTTGGACAGATCCACCGGGGAGCTGTTTTTT.

The genes are TRBV5-1 and TRBJ2-7, with 7 bases identical to TRBD2. The CDR3 has 15 amino acids. The V segment lost 0 bases and the J segment 6 bases; nucleotides outside the gene matches: 9. Germline values: CDR1 SGHRS, CDR2 YFSETQ. CDR3 nucleotides: TGCGCCAGCAGCTTGGGGGGCGGGAGTTTCCCCGAGCAGTACTTC. This gives the protein CASSLGGGSFPEQYF.

The V call is TRBV11-2, the J call TRBJ2-3, with TRBD1 matching 7 bases. The CDR3 spans 16 residues. Germline CDR1 and CDR2: SGHAT and FQNNGV. V was pared by 5 bases and J by 0 bases, with 8 bases of the junction left unmatched. The CDR3 region has the DNA TGTGCCAGCAGCCGTCACCGGGACAGCAGCACAGATACGCAGTATTTT. As protein: CASSRHRDSSTDTQYF.

The V call is TRBV7-2, the J call TRBJ2-6, with TRBD2 as a possible D gene (5 bases). The V gene's germline CDR1 is SGHTA and CDR2 FQGNSA. This CDR3 has 14 amino acids. V was shortened by 3 bases and J by 4 bases, with 7 bases between the two germline ends. The CDR3 DNA follows: TGTGCCAGCAGCTTTAGGAGGGGGGCCAACGTCCTGACTTTC. It codes for CASSFRRGANVLTF.

The rearrangement uses TRBV27 and TRBJ2-3; 12 bases fit TRBD1. The germline V gene has CDR1 MNHEY and CDR2 SMNVEV (reference sequence). The CDR3 extends over 18 amino acids. The J segment lost 5 bases and the V segment lost 0 bases, leaving 9 bases of the junction unmatched. CDR3 sequence: CASSLSGLGQGARDTQYF. CDR3 bases: TGTGCCAGCAGTTTATCGGGGCTGGGACAGGGGGCGCGAGATACGCAGTATTTT.

As DNA, the CDR3 is TGTGCCAGCAGCCACCCTCGCGGCGCCGGGGAGCTGTTTTTT. It specifies CASSHPRGAGELFF. The rearrangement uses TRBV9 and TRBJ2-2; D remains ambiguous. The CDR3 totals 14 residues. Germline V CDR1 and CDR2: SGDLS, YYNGEE. The V end was cut by 4 bases, the J end by 6 bases, with 13 bases between.

V is TRBV18 and J is TRBJ2-7; 10 nucleotides match TRBD1. The CDR3 spans 14 residues. Trimming at V came to 3 bases and at J to 6 bases, leaving 5 bases not matched to a gene. From germline, CDR1 is KGHSH and CDR2 LQKENI. The CDR3 DNA follows: TGTGCCAGCTCACCGGGGACAGGGGTTACCGAGCAGTACTTC. The encoded protein is CASSPGTGVTEQYF.

The CDR3 here is CASSSDRGEKAFF. DNA of the CDR3: TGTGCCAGCAGCTCGGACAGGGGAGAGAAAGCTTTCTTT. The chain couples TRBV7-3 to TRBJ1-1; 9 bases map to TRBD1. This CDR3 comprises 13 residues. The ends lost 4 bases at V and 9 bases at J; junction bases unmatched: 6. Germline loops: CDR1 SGHTA, CDR2 FQGTGA.

CDR3 region: CAIKTDGGETQYF. The CDR3 DNA follows: TGTGCCATCAAAACCGACGGGGGAGAGACCCAGTACTTC. This chain links TRBV6-5 with TRBJ2-5; TRBD2 might be the D (6 bases). The germline V and J ends were trimmed by 10 bases and 4 bases, with 16 bases remaining between them. The CDR3 runs 13 residues. Germline lookup yields CDR1 MNHEY and CDR2 SVGAGI.

The J gene is TRBJ1-1, the V gene TRBV10-2, with a weak D call TRBD1 (5 bases). Germline assignment: CDR1 WSHSY and CDR2 SAAADI. The V and J ends lost 6 bases and 0 bases respectively, with 14 bases between them. This CDR3 has 15 amino acids. CDR3 protein: CASRDSGRVNTEAFF. CDR3 coding DNA: TGCGCCAGCAGGGACTCAGGGAGGGTGAACACTGAAGCTTTCTTT.